The rows below give T cell receptor beta chains drawn from one sample of a study of shared clonotypes between healthy human individuals. Clones were sequenced by immunoSEQ multiplex PCR, and TCRdb holds only the in-frame ones, with some missing. Here the sample spans hundreds of thousands of clones, around 96% being singletons. The sequencing sample was made of memory CD8+ T cells sorted from blood. The receptors derive from a man aged 25 to 40 in good health. CDR3s leave out the opening cysteine and the closing phenylalanine or tryptophan.

V: TRBV5-4; J: TRBJ2-7; CDR3: ASSLMGGGYEQY
V: TRBV5-1; J: TRBJ2-5; CDR3: ASSFRGQETQY
V: TRBV4-2; J: TRBJ2-5; CDR3: ASSQGAGAQETQY
V: TRBV19; J: TRBJ1-1; CDR3: ASSPRHSAEAF
V: TRBV4-1; J: TRBJ2-7; CDR3: ASSPSLAGRNYEQY
V: TRBV27; J: TRBJ2-7; CDR3: ASSWDRGPYEQY
V: TRBV5-1; J: TRBJ1-1; CDR3: ASSLVGTEAF
V: TRBV19; J: TRBJ1-1; CDR3: ASSAPEGGNTEAF
V: TRBV5-4; J: TRBJ2-3; CDR3: ASSLISGVSTDTQY
V: TRBV2; J: TRBJ2-7; CDR3: ASLPAPSISYEQY
V: TRBV6-5; J: TRBJ2-7; CDR3: ASSWTSGSNLEQY
V: TRBV28; J: TRBJ1-4; CDR3: ASSPRSTNEKLF
V: TRBV25-1; J: TRBJ2-7; CDR3: ASSEGRRGPYEQY
V: TRBV7-9; J: TRBJ2-7; CDR3: ASSTTGTGVPYEQY
V: TRBV11-2; J: TRBJ1-5; CDR3: ASSSTGTVNQPQH
V: TRBV6-5; J: TRBJ2-1; CDR3: ASSPPGQGQF
V: TRBV28; J: TRBJ2-6; CDR3: ASSLYRGPGANVLT
V: TRBV9; J: TRBJ2-3; CDR3: ASSVGLAGDTQY
V: TRBV5-1; J: TRBJ2-7; CDR3: ASSLGPAVSSYEQY
V: TRBV19; J: TRBJ2-6; CDR3: ASSMLGGSGANVLT
V: TRBV28; J: TRBJ2-6; CDR3: ASSLSSSGANVLT
V: TRBV5-5; J: TRBJ1-5; CDR3: ASSLAENAGQPQH
V: TRBV5-5; J: TRBJ1-2; CDR3: ASSLVQGGWVGYT
V: TRBV7-2; J: TRBJ1-3; CDR3: ASSLVLGVGINTIY
V: TRBV5-1; J: TRBJ2-3; CDR3: ASSVRTSGSRDTQY
V: TRBV4-2; J: TRBJ2-1; CDR3: ASSQDRLAGGQNEQF